These 3 T cell receptor beta chains were sequenced from one sample in a study of Tregs in tolerant kidney transplant recipients. Clones were read by immunoSEQ multiplex PCR, and TCRdb kept only the in-frame ones, dropping some. The data contain under 300,000 clones, 80% to 85% of them seen just once; the ten biggest clones take up about 0.68%. The specimen sequenced was CD4+ T cells from blood. The receptor set was obtained from a human donor in good health.

The chain recombines TRBV6-5 with TRBJ2-1; 10 bases map to TRBD1. Germline V gene sequence: CDR1 MNHEY, CDR2 SVGAGI. The CDR3 runs to 15 residues. V lost 2 bases and J lost 5; bases outside the gene matches: 3. In DNA, the CDR3 is TGTGCCAGCAGTTACACCGGGACAGGGGACAATGAGCAGTTCTTC. Translating gives CASSYTGTGDNEQFF.

There are a few counts of this clone. Other DNA variants within this sample encode the same CDR3. The CDR3 coding sequence is TGTGCCAGCAGCGTAGGCCAGGGGGCCTACGAGCAGTACTTC. The encoded protein is CASSVGQGAYEQYF. V is TRBV9 and J is TRBJ2-7; TRBD1 aligns across 7 bases. Unmatched junction bases numbered 2, after V lost 0 bases and J lost 2 bases. Per the germline V gene, CDR1 is SGDLS and CDR2 is YYNGEE. This CDR3 region has 14 residues.

In nucleotides, the CDR3 is TGTGCCAGCAGTTACTCTCAGAGAAGCGGCTACACCTTC. Translated: CASSYSQRSGYTF. This chain links TRBV6-6 with TRBJ1-2; no clear D gene. The CDR3 loop spans 13 amino acids. CDR1 and CDR2 (germline): MNHNY, SVGAGI (reference sequence). V dropped 0 bases and J dropped 8 bases, with 10 bases sitting between them.